A single sample is the source of the 17 T cell receptor beta chains below, sequenced in a study of CD8+ T cells in alopecia areata. Extraction and reverse transcription of RNA yielded cDNA as the sequencing template. The assay was immunoSEQ multiplex PCR, and TCRdb's table has in-frame clones only and misses some. Found here are about 99,000 clones, 65% to 90% of them singletons; the top ten hold roughly 10%. Sample treatment: oral pan-JAK inhibitor, 5-10 mg twice daily. The material was CD8+ T cells sorted from blood, obtained between weeks 30 and 35, from a patient treated with tofacitinib. These receptors were collected from a human donor with alopecia areata.

This clone was counted only a few times. This rearrangement joins TRBV7-9 to TRBJ1-4; D remains ambiguous. Trimming removed 2 bases at V and 6 bases at J, with 4 bases between. The CDR3 sequence is 12 residues long. Germline V gene lookup returns CDR1 SEHNR and CDR2 FQNEAQ (reference sequence). The CDR3 region is CASSLYDEKLFF. The CDR3 bases are TGTGCCAGCAGCTTATATGATGAAAAACTGTTTTTT.

In regard to this clone: The sample contains more than one DNA sequence encoding this CDR3. The chain recombines TRBV19 with TRBJ1-1; D is perhaps TRBD1 (6 bases). V dropped 3 bases and J dropped 0 bases, with 8 bases sitting between them. Per the germline V gene, CDR1 is LNHDA and CDR2 is SQIVND (reference sequence). This CDR3 has 14 residues. This CDR3 reads CASSIGGMNTEAFF. The CDR3 nucleotides read TGTGCCAGTAGTATCGGGGGCATGAACACTGAAGCTTTCTTT.

The gene calls are TRBV2 and TRBJ1-1, with unresolved D. The CDR3 covers 11 residues. Trimming took off 2 bases at V and 14 bases at J, with 12 bases between the two ends. Germline V gene sequence: CDR1 SNHLY, CDR2 FYNNEI. CDR3 sequence reads: CASSESGMGFF. The CDR3 region has the DNA TGTGCCAGCAGTGAATCGGGAATGGGGTTCTTT. The full variable domain, in which reference TRBV2 and TRBJ1-1 provide the parts outside the CDR3, is EPEVTQTPSHQVTQMGQEVILRCVPISNHLYFYWYRQILGQKVEFLVSFYNNEISEKSEIFDDQFSVERPDGSNFTLKIRSTKLEDSAMYFCASSESGMGFFGQGTRLTVV.

This sequence joins TRBV5-1 and TRBJ1-2; weak D call: TRBD1 (5 bases). Trimming shortened V by 4 bases and J by 2 bases, and 18 bases separated the two germline ends. Looked up from germline, CDR1 is SGHRS and CDR2 is YFSETQ. CDR3 length: 16 amino acids. CDR3 loop: CASSITSGLLNYGYTF. The CDR3 DNA is TGCGCCAGCAGCATAACCTCGGGACTCCTGAACTATGGCTACACCTTC.

The chain carries TRBV6-1 and TRBJ1-3, with D unresolved. From germline, CDR1 is MNHNS and CDR2 SASEGT. V lost 2 bases, J lost 0 bases, and 5 bases lay in between. This CDR3 comprises 14 residues. The DNA of the CDR3 is TGTGCCAGCAGTGAAATCGGCTCTGGAAACACCATATATTTT. Its translation is CASSEIGSGNTIYF.

The chain has TRBV29-1 and TRBJ2-2; D perhaps matches TRBD2 (5 bases). V was shortened by 7 bases and J by 1 base, with 16 bases between the two germline ends. Germline V lookup: CDR1 SQVTM, CDR2 ANQGSEA. This CDR3 has 15 residues. CDR3 in amino acids: CSAESGGMNTGELFF. The DNA for the CDR3 is TGCAGCGCCGAAAGCGGAGGAATGAACACCGGGGAGCTGTTTTTT.

The chain carries TRBV6-5 and TRBJ2-7; 7 bases are a match to TRBD1. CDR3 length: 14 residues. The J segment lost 5 bases and the V segment lost 0 bases, leaving 4 bases of the junction unmatched. CDR1 is MNHEY and CDR2 is SVGAGI in the germline V gene. CDR3 sequence reads: CASSYSTGEDEQYF. CDR3 DNA: TGTGCCAGCAGTTACTCCACAGGGGAAGACGAGCAGTACTTC.

The V call is TRBV13, the J call TRBJ2-1, with D perhaps TRBD2 (5 bases). The CDR3 runs to 12 residues. Trimming cost V 2 bases and J 9 bases, with 8 bases left between them. Per the germline V gene, CDR1 is PRHDT and CDR2 is FYEKMQ (reference sequence). This chain's CDR3 is CASSLLSGEQFF. The CDR3 bases are TGTGCCAGCAGCTTACTAAGCGGTGAGCAGTTCTTC.

For this clone: One junction end disagrees with the germline gene, perhaps due to a read error. V usage is TRBV7-9 and J usage is TRBJ1-1, with TRBD1 matching over 9 bases. There are 14 residues in the CDR3. CDR1 is SEHNR, CDR2 FQNEAQ, per germline (reference sequence). The CDR3 reads CASSQGQGLELFSF. CDR3 nucleotide sequence: TGTGCCAGCAGCCAGGGACAGGGCTTGGAGCTCTTCTCCTTT.

V usage is TRBV7-9 and J usage is TRBJ2-1; no definite D call. V lost 6 bases to trimming and J lost 9 bases, with 18 bases between them. The CDR3 is made up of 14 amino acids. CDR1 and CDR2 from the germline V gene are SEHNR and FQNEAQ (reference sequence). DNA for the CDR3: TGTGCCAGCAGTCACCCCGTCGTACGGAGTGAGCAGTTCTTC. Translation: CASSHPVVRSEQFF.

The V call is TRBV5-4, the J call TRBJ2-5; 7 bases match TRBD2. Germline trimming cut 2 bases from V and 4 bases from J; bases unmatched to any gene: 8. The CDR3 has 15 amino acids. Germline assignment: CDR1 SGHNT and CDR2 YYREEE (reference sequence). The CDR3 protein is CASSFLRERGETQYF. CDR3 sequence (DNA): TGTGCCAGCAGCTTTTTGCGGGAGCGAGGAGAGACCCAGTACTTC.

The V call is TRBV2, the J call TRBJ1-1, with a tentative D call TRBD1 (6 bases). Looked up from germline, CDR1 is SNHLY and CDR2 is FYNNEI. This CDR3 is built from 14 residues. The V and J ends lost 7 bases and 5 bases respectively, with 17 bases between them. CDR3 nucleotides: TGTGCCAGCAACGCGGCCGGGAGGGGGACTGAAGCTTTCTTT. Amino acid sequence: CASNAAGRGTEAFF.

The J gene is TRBJ2-5, the V gene TRBV30; D perhaps matches TRBD1 (5 bases). The J call may be wrong; the DNA end is better matched by TRBJ2-7. This CDR3 spans 14 amino acids. Germline lookup yields CDR1 GTSNPN and CDR2 SVGIG (reference sequence). The CDR3 coding sequence is TGTGCCTGGAGTGAGGGGCGGAACTCCTACGAGCAGTACTTC. It is translated as CAWSEGRNSYEQYF.

The chain links TRBV5-8 to TRBJ2-1; TRBD2 is a possible D gene (5 bases). Per the germline V gene, CDR1 is SGHTS and CDR2 is YDEGEE. CDR3 size: 13 residues. V lost 1 base to trimming and J lost 4 bases, with 6 bases between them. CDR3 protein: CASSLRGYNEQFF. In DNA, the CDR3 is TGTGCCAGCAGCTTGCGAGGGTACAATGAGCAGTTCTTC.

This clone was seen a single time. The genes are TRBV7-9 and TRBJ2-1, with 12 bases lining up with TRBD2. Germline assignment: CDR1 SEHNR and CDR2 FQNEAQ (reference sequence). The CDR3 has 18 amino acids. V lost 1 base to trimming and J lost 0 bases; unmatched junction nucleotides: 4. The CDR3 bases are TGTGCCAGCAGCTTAGAACTAGCGGGAGGCGCCTCCTACAATGAGCAGTTCTTC. It specifies CASSLELAGGASYNEQFF.

Comments on this clone: At one end, the junction sequence differs from germline, possibly due to a read error. The chain employs TRBV30 and TRBJ1-2, with no clear D. The germline gives CDR1 GTSNPN, CDR2 SVGIG (reference sequence). The CDR3 has 12 residues. CDR3 nucleotide sequence: TGTGCCTGCGCCCCGGGCCCCGGGGAATGGGCCTTC. It is translated as CACAPGPGEWAF.

The chain is built from TRBV7-9 and TRBJ2-3; TRBD2 might be the D (5 bases). Per germline, CDR1 SEHNR and CDR2 FQNEAQ (reference sequence). There are 14 residues in the CDR3. The V gene lost 5 bases and the J gene lost 4 bases, with 13 bases spanning the gap. CDR3 nucleotide sequence: TGTGCCAGCAGCCCCGGACTGCTGCCAGATACGCAGTATTTT. Translated: CASSPGLLPDTQYF.